The 23 T cell receptor beta chains given below trace back to one sample, sequenced in a study of blood T cell repertoires in COVID-19. The assay was immunoSEQ multiplex PCR, and TCRdb's table has in-frame clones only and misses some. Of fewer than 90,000 clones listed, 75% to 85% are singletons. The sample taken for sequencing was peripheral blood. The source of these receptors is an elderly woman with acute or convalescent COVID-19.

The chain combines TRBV18 with TRBJ2-1; 7 nucleotides match TRBD2. After removal of 2 bases from V and 6 bases from J, the junction contained 7 bases not matched to a gene. Germline CDR1 and CDR2: KGHSH and LQKENI. This CDR3 has 15 amino acids. The CDR3 DNA reads TGTGCCAGCTCACCAGGGTCGGGAGGTGGCAATGAGCAGTTCTTC. The encoded protein is CASSPGSGGGNEQFF.

V usage is TRBV29-1 and J usage is TRBJ1-3; 10 positions agree with TRBD1. The CDR3 sequence is 15 residues long. Germline assignment: CDR1 SQVTM and CDR2 ANQGSEA. Trimming took 4 bases from V and 2 from J; bases not matched to a gene: 5. CDR3 in amino acids: CSVGFGQGAGNTIYF. The CDR3 coding sequence is TGCAGCGTTGGTTTCGGACAGGGGGCTGGAAACACCATATATTTT.

The V call is TRBV5-6, the J call TRBJ2-3; a possible D gene is TRBD2 (6 bases). This CDR3 spans 14 amino acids. The V gene lost 9 bases and the J gene lost 2 bases, with 16 bases spanning the gap. Germline V lookup: CDR1 SGHDT, CDR2 YYEEEE. In nucleotides, the CDR3 is TGTGCCACCCGGAGGGCTAGTTACACAGATACGCAGTATTTT. Amino acids: CATRRASYTDTQYF.

As to this clone: The junction differs from germline at one of its ends, possibly a read error. CDR3: CSAGGQGDKRAPF. CDR3 coding DNA: TGCAGCGCGGGTGGACAGGGGGATAAAAGAGCCCCCTTT. The rearrangement links TRBV29-1 to TRBJ1-1, with 10 bases identical to TRBD1. Germline CDR1 and CDR2: SQVTM and ANQGSEA. The CDR3 contains 13 residues. The whole variable domain, remainder taken from reference TRBV29-1 and TRBJ1-1, is SAVISQKPSRDICQRGTSLTIQCQVDSQVTMMFWYRQQPGQSLTLIATANQGSEATYESGFVIDKFPISRPNLTFSTLTVSNMSPEDSSIYLCSAGGQGDKRAPFGQGTRLTVV.

This chain joins TRBV11-2 and TRBJ1-1, with TRBD1 identical over 10 bases. The CDR3 has 15 residues. Trimming cost V 8 bases and J 5 bases; bases outside gene matches: 11. Per germline, CDR1 SGHAT and CDR2 FQNNGV. CDR3 nucleotide sequence: TGTGCCAGCCGAATTCCGGGACAGGGGAGAACTGAAGCTTTCTTT. Its translation is CASRIPGQGRTEAFF.

This chain links TRBV5-1 with TRBJ2-5, with D possibly being TRBD2 (6 bases). Trimming pared 8 bases from V and 4 bases from J, leaving 18 bases between. The CDR3 is 14 residues long. Germline assignment: CDR1 SGHRS and CDR2 YFSETQ. The CDR3 is CASRPASGVETQYF. For the CDR3, the DNA is TGCGCCAGTAGGCCAGCTTCGGGGGTAGAGACCCAGTACTTC.

The chain is built from TRBV11-2 and TRBJ1-4, with unresolved D. Germline V gene sequence: CDR1 SGHAT, CDR2 FQNNGV. The CDR3 is 14 residues long. V was shortened by 3 bases and J by 4 bases, with 9 bases between the two germline ends. CDR3 residues: CASSFAGFNEKLFF. DNA for the CDR3: TGTGCCAGCAGCTTTGCGGGCTTTAATGAAAAACTGTTTTTT.

This sequence joins TRBV3-1 (or the pseudogene TRBV3-2) and TRBJ1-1; D possibly corresponds to TRBD1 (6 bases). Germline V lookup: CDR1 LGHDT, CDR2 YNNKEL (reference sequence). V lost 1 base to trimming and J lost 3 bases, with 9 bases between them. The CDR3 contains 14 residues. The CDR3 nucleotides are TGTGCCAGCAGCCAAGTACCAGGGGACACTGAAGCTTTCTTT. Its protein is CASSQVPGDTEAFF.

V usage is TRBV3-1 (or the pseudogene TRBV3-2) and J usage is TRBJ1-4; D is unresolved. Looked up from germline, CDR1 is LGHDT and CDR2 is YNNKEL (reference sequence). V was cut by 1 base and J by 11 bases, with 17 bases left in between. The CDR3 is 15 amino acids. The CDR3 reads CASSQVGGLTAKLFF. Here the CDR3 DNA reads TGTGCCAGCAGCCAAGTGGGAGGTTTGACTGCGAAACTGTTTTTT.

The chain couples TRBV30 to TRBJ2-2, with TRBD2 matching over 14 bases. Per the germline V gene, CDR1 is GTSNPN and CDR2 is SVGIG (reference sequence). CDR3 length: 17 residues. The V segment lost 1 base and the J segment 5 bases; nucleotides outside the gene matches: 6. The CDR3 reads CAWSGGLAGAGTGELFF. The DNA for the CDR3 is TGTGCCTGGAGTGGGGGACTAGCGGGGGCGGGTACCGGGGAGCTGTTTTTT.

The chain is built from TRBV18 and TRBJ2-5, with TRBD2 matching over 9 bases. The CDR3 consists of 15 residues. Looked up from germline, CDR1 is KGHSH and CDR2 is LQKENI. Losses at the gene ends were 2 bases for V and 5 bases for J; bases not matched to a gene: 6. The chain's CDR3 is CASSPGGGALETQYF. CDR3 nucleotide sequence: TGTGCCAGCTCACCAGGCGGGGGGGCCTTGGAGACCCAGTACTTC.

The chain couples TRBV5-4 to TRBJ2-1; 12 nucleotides match TRBD2. There are 14 residues in the CDR3. V trimming: 2 bases; J trimming: 7 bases; junction bases outside the gene matches: 1. Germline V gives CDR1 SGHNT, CDR2 YYREEE (reference sequence). The CDR3 region is CASSLGTSGNEQFF. In DNA, the CDR3 is TGTGCCAGCAGCTTAGGGACTAGCGGGAATGAGCAGTTCTTC.

The CDR3: CASSIGLAGVEQFF. CDR3 nucleotides: TGTGCCAGTAGTATCGGACTAGCGGGAGTTGAGCAGTTCTTC. The chain combines TRBV19 with TRBJ2-1; 13 bases map to TRBD2. Trimming removed 3 bases from V and 9 bases from J; junction bases left unmatched: 2. Looked up from germline, CDR1 is LNHDA and CDR2 is SQIVND (reference sequence). This CDR3 comprises 14 residues.

This chain links TRBV6-6 with TRBJ1-1; tentatively, D is TRBD1 (6 bases). V was pared by 5 bases and J by 4 bases, with 14 bases between. The CDR3 extends over 14 amino acids. Per the germline V gene, CDR1 is MNHNY and CDR2 is SVGAGI (reference sequence). As DNA, the CDR3 is TGTGCCAGCAGTAACCAGGGAGGGGGCACTGAAGCTTTCTTT. Its translation: CASSNQGGGTEAFF.

J is TRBJ1-4 and V is TRBV19, with D maybe TRBD1 (5 bases). Germline V gene sequence: CDR1 LNHDA, CDR2 SQIVND (reference sequence). There are 17 residues in the CDR3. V was cut by 1 base and J by 0 bases, with 12 bases left in between. The CDR3 nucleotides are TGTGCCAGTAGTATAGCTCCCGCCAGGGCAACTAATGAAAAACTGTTTTTT. Residues: CASSIAPARATNEKLFF.

The chain couples TRBV7-7 to TRBJ2-5; the D gene is possibly TRBD2 (6 bases). The V gene's germline CDR1 is SSHAT and CDR2 FNYEAQ (reference sequence). Trimming removed 5 bases from V and 5 bases from J, with 21 bases in between. The CDR3 runs to 16 residues. The CDR3 region has the DNA TGTGCCAGCAGCAGGACACCGGAGGGCCGCTGGGAGACCCAGTACTTC. Translation: CASSRTPEGRWETQYF.

This chain connects TRBV7-3 to TRBJ2-1, with TRBD1 matching over 11 bases. This CDR3 comprises 17 residues. The V gene end was trimmed by 0 bases and the J gene end by 7 bases; junction bases not matched to a gene: 8. Germline values: CDR1 SGHTA, CDR2 FQGTGA. CDR3 sequence: CASSLTSDRGRGNEQFF. DNA for the CDR3: TGTGCCAGCAGCTTAACTTCGGACAGGGGGCGTGGGAATGAGCAGTTCTTC.

The chain has TRBV11-3 and TRBJ2-3; 9 nucleotides match TRBD2. The CDR3 loop spans 15 amino acids. Germline CDR1 and CDR2: SGHNT and YENEEA. V trimming: 5 bases; J trimming: 7 bases; junction bases outside the gene matches: 10. The CDR3 loop is CASSPSGSGGNTQYF. The CDR3, as DNA: TGTGCCAGCAGCCCGTCGGGGAGCGGGGGGAATACGCAGTATTTT.

The CDR3 sequence: CASSKTGAFSGNTIYF. CDR3 nucleotide sequence: TGTGCCAGTAGTAAGACAGGGGCCTTCTCTGGAAACACCATATATTTT. This sequence joins TRBV19 and TRBJ1-3, with 8 nucleotides matching TRBD1. Trimming cost V 4 bases and J 0 bases; bases outside gene matches: 5. The CDR3 has 16 residues. Germline V gene sequence: CDR1 LNHDA, CDR2 SQIVND (reference sequence).

The chain carries TRBV18 and TRBJ1-3; TRBD1 matches at 7 bases. Germline CDR1 KGHSH, CDR2 LQKENI. The ends lost 4 bases at V and 3 bases at J; junction bases unmatched: 9. The CDR3 is 16 residues long. The CDR3 sequence is CASSLQLQGNGNTIYF. The DNA of the CDR3 is TGTGCCAGCTCACTGCAGCTACAGGGGAATGGAAACACCATATATTTT.

The chain links TRBV5-6 to TRBJ1-5, with D tentatively TRBD1 (6 bases). The CDR3 is made up of 16 amino acids. Germline loops: CDR1 SGHDT, CDR2 YYEEEE. The V end was cut by 4 bases, the J end by 0 bases, with 14 bases between. DNA of the CDR3: TGTGCCAGCAGCCCCCCCCCAGGGGATAGCAATCAGCCCCAGCATTTT. Amino acids: CASSPPPGDSNQPQHF.

The V call is TRBV10-3, the J call TRBJ2-7, with TRBD2 as a possible D gene (5 bases). V was pared by 5 bases and J by 4 bases, with 18 bases between. The CDR3 spans 15 residues. Per germline, CDR1 ENHRY and CDR2 SYGVKD. CDR3 region: CAISSPGEKSYEQYF. CDR3 nucleotide sequence: TGTGCCATCAGTTCCCCCGGGGAAAAGAGTTACGAGCAGTACTTC.

This clone was detected once. The gene calls are TRBV25-1 and TRBJ2-1, with 9 bases lining up with TRBD2. Unmatched junction bases numbered 16, after V lost 7 bases and J lost 6 bases. Germline V gene sequence: CDR1 MGHDK, CDR2 SYGVNS. The CDR3 is made up of 17 amino acids. CDR3 sequence: CASTRPLGAGGGNEQFF. The CDR3 bases are TGTGCCAGCACCCGACCCCTCGGAGCGGGAGGTGGCAATGAGCAGTTCTTC.